The next 19 T cell receptor beta chains were all read from a single sample in a study of post-analysis software for immune sequencing data. Antigens for these TCRs are unknown. Incorporated into the TCR beta cDNA libraries were unique molecular identifiers, which served to reduce PCR and sequencing biases. TCRdb itself ran the PCR reads through MiXCR, one entry per CDR3 protein. The sample lists 740,000 or so distinct CDR3 sequences; around 53% were seen once. General study points: Among a handful of TRBV segments more frequent in patients than controls were TRBV5-6, TRBV5-1 and TRBV20-1.

The sequenced sample consisted of blood. Receptor source: a girl between 5 and 17 years old with multiple sclerosis.

The rearrangement uses TRBV21-1 and TRBJ1-1. TRBV21-1 is reported as a pseudogene. This CDR3 spans 14 amino acids. The CDR3 here is CASSKGALNTEAFF. As DNA, the CDR3 is TGTGCCAGCAGCAAAGGTGCGCTGAACACTGAAGCTTTCTTT.

This chain links TRBV10-3 with TRBJ2-6; 9 bases line up with TRBD1. J was trimmed by 2 bases and V by 11 bases; bases with no gene match: 1. The V gene's germline CDR1 is ENHRY and CDR2 SYGVKD. The CDR3 covers 13 residues. The CDR3 DNA reads as TGTGCCGGACAGGGGACTGGGGCCAACGTCCTGACTTTC. Translated: CAGQGTGANVLTF.

This sequence joins TRBV7-9 and TRBJ1-6, with D possibly being TRBD1 (6 bases). Germline V gene lookup returns CDR1 SEHNR and CDR2 FQNEAQ (reference sequence). Between the trimmed V and J ends, which lost 4 bases and 8 bases, there was a span of 18 bases. The CDR3 sequence is 16 residues long. The CDR3 nucleotides read TGTGCCAGCAGCTCCGTGGCCGGGGGCTTGGATTCACCCCTCCACTTT. This sequence encodes CASSSVAGGLDSPLHF.

This clonotype was counted between two and nine times. The chain has TRBV27 and TRBJ2-7; D ambiguous. The germline V gene has CDR1 MNHEY and CDR2 SMNVEV (reference sequence). Trimming cost V 2 bases and J 3 bases, with 11 bases left between them. The CDR3 totals 14 residues. This CDR3 is CASSLRKDNYEQYF. CDR3 nucleotide sequence: TGTGCCAGCAGTTTAAGAAAGGATAACTACGAGCAGTACTTC.

The chain is built from TRBV29-1 and TRBJ1-2; the match to TRBD1 covers 7 bases. Germline-derived CDR1 and CDR2 are SQVTM and ANQGSEA. V dropped 4 bases and J dropped 4; count of bases not matched to a gene: 18. The CDR3 is 17 amino acids. CDR3: CSVVGPHPRGRFYGYTF. In DNA, the CDR3 is TGCAGCGTTGTTGGACCGCACCCGAGGGGGCGCTTCTATGGCTACACCTTC.

The chain couples TRBV12-3 or TRBV12-4 to TRBJ1-1; D is unresolved. Trimming removed 7 bases from V and 4 bases from J, with 13 bases in between. This CDR3 contains 13 residues. The CDR3 bases are TGTGCCAGCACCCCATACAGAGTCACTGAAGCTTTCTTT. It is translated as CASTPYRVTEAFF.

The chain combines TRBV20-1 with TRBJ2-3; TRBD2 might be the D (5 bases). CDR3 length: 14 residues. The germline V gene encodes CDR1 DFQATT and CDR2 SNEGSKA (reference sequence). V lost 4 bases to trimming and J lost 0 bases, with 11 bases between them. Here the CDR3 DNA reads TGCAGTGCTAATCCGGGATATAGCACAGATACGCAGTATTTT. Protein product: CSANPGYSTDTQYF.

This clonotype has just a few counts. This chain links TRBV10-3 with TRBJ2-3; TRBD2 matches 7 bases. Trimming cost V 3 bases and J 6 bases; bases outside gene matches: 9. This CDR3 contains 15 residues. Germline lookup yields CDR1 ENHRY and CDR2 SYGVKD. The CDR3 nucleotides read TGTGCCATCAGTGACACAGCGGGAAGTCGTGATACGCAGTATTTT. Translating gives CAISDTAGSRDTQYF.

This clonotype was detected only once. V usage is TRBV28 and J usage is TRBJ1-5; TRBD1 might be the D (5 bases). The CDR3 consists of 15 residues. Per germline, CDR1 MDHEN and CDR2 SYDVKM. V lost 7 bases to trimming and J lost 3 bases, with 16 bases between them. CDR3 bases: TGTGCCAGCAATCCCCTGGGGACCCCCAATCAGCCCCAGCATTTT. Its translation: CASNPLGTPNQPQHF.

Only a few counts were recorded for this clonotype. This chain uses TRBV29-1 with TRBJ2-3; D not resolved. V was pared by 5 bases and J by 2 bases, with 8 bases between. Germline V gives CDR1 SQVTM, CDR2 ANQGSEA. The CDR3 consists of 12 residues. CDR3 nucleotide sequence: TGCAGCGTTTTCACTTCCACAGATACGCAGTATTTT. Its translation is CSVFTSTDTQYF.

V usage is TRBV6-2 or TRBV6-3 and J usage is TRBJ1-1; 8 bases are shared with TRBD1. Germline values: CDR1 MNHEY, CDR2 SVGEGT. V was clipped by 7 bases and J by 3 bases; unmatched bases: 10. This CDR3 has 15 residues. CDR3 sequence: CASTAWTGHDTEAFF. The CDR3, as DNA: TGTGCCAGCACCGCTTGGACAGGGCACGACACTGAAGCTTTCTTT.

The V gene is TRBV29-1, the J gene TRBJ2-5, with unresolved D. CDR1 is SQVTM, CDR2 ANQGSEA, per germline. The V and J ends lost 4 bases and 1 base respectively, with 7 bases between them. The CDR3 spans 12 residues. The CDR3 DNA reads as TGCAGCGTTGCGCAGTTCCAAGAGACCCAGTACTTC. Protein sequence: CSVAQFQETQYF.

This clonotype was seen a single time. The chain carries TRBV12-3 or TRBV12-4 and TRBJ2-7; D is unresolved. The V gene lost 6 bases and the J gene lost 3 bases, with 18 bases spanning the gap. The CDR3 is 15 residues long. The CDR3 reads CASSLPGYHFYEQYF. CDR3 DNA: TGTGCCAGCAGCCTACCCGGTTACCACTTCTACGAGCAGTACTTC.

The CDR3 reads CAIGESEQYF. The CDR3, as DNA: TGTGCCATCGGAGAATCCGAGCAGTACTTC. The V call is TRBV10-3, the J call TRBJ2-7, with D unresolved. CDR1 is ENHRY, CDR2 SYGVKD, per germline. The CDR3 sequence is 10 residues long. V lost 8 bases and J 6 bases, leaving 8 bases between the germline ends.

This chain links TRBV20-1 with TRBJ2-1; perhaps TRBD2 as D (6 bases). The CDR3 is 14 residues long. The germline V and J ends were trimmed by 6 bases and 1 base, with 13 bases remaining between them. The germline gives CDR1 DFQATT, CDR2 SNEGSKA (reference sequence). The chain's CDR3 is CSATLALSYNEQFF. The CDR3 coding sequence is TGCAGTGCCACCCTAGCGCTGTCCTACAATGAGCAGTTCTTC.

In its sample, this clonotype was seen a few times. V and J are TRBV20-1 and TRBJ2-1; 8 bases map to TRBD2. The V gene end was trimmed by 1 base and the J gene end by 2 bases; junction bases not matched to a gene: 1. In germline, CDR1 is DFQATT, CDR2 SNEGSKA (reference sequence). This CDR3 is 14 amino acids long. As DNA, the CDR3 is TGCAGTGCTAGAGTAGCGGGAACCTACAATGAGCAGTTCTTC. As protein: CSARVAGTYNEQFF.

This sequence joins TRBV11-2 and TRBJ2-3; 7 nucleotides align to TRBD2. The junction had 13 bases not matched to a gene; V was cut back by 4 bases and J by 3 bases. The CDR3 has 17 amino acids. Germline assignment: CDR1 SGHAT and CDR2 FQNNGV. DNA for the CDR3: TGTGCCAGCAGCTACGGGGTGGGACTAAGGCAAACAGATACGCAGTATTTT. Translation: CASSYGVGLRQTDTQYF. Filled out from reference TRBV11-2 and TRBJ2-3, the complete variable domain reads EAGVAQSPRYKIIEKRQSVAFWCNPISGHATLYWYQQILGQGPKLLIQFQNNGVVDDSQLPKDRFSAERLKGVDSTLKIQPAKLEDSAVYLCASSYGVGLRQTDTQYFGPGTRLTVL.

The chain employs TRBV6-1 and TRBJ2-5, with D possibly TRBD2 on 6 matching bases. The germline gives CDR1 MNHNS, CDR2 SASEGT. This CDR3 comprises 14 residues. V lost 6 bases to trimming and J lost 2 bases, with 13 bases between them. CDR3 sequence: CASRTGLIQETQYF. CDR3 nucleotide sequence: TGTGCCAGCAGGACGGGACTCATTCAAGAGACCCAGTACTTC.

The chain is built from TRBV27 and TRBJ1-3, with a tentative D call TRBD1 (5 bases). Germline V lookup: CDR1 MNHEY, CDR2 SMNVEV (reference sequence). The CDR3 contains 16 residues. Trimming took 8 bases from V and 0 from J, leaving 17 bases between them. The CDR3 protein is CASGRDGLSSGNTIYF. As DNA, the CDR3 is TGTGCCAGCGGCCGGGACGGATTAAGCTCTGGAAACACCATATATTTT.